This is a list of T cell receptor beta chains from one sample in a study of cytomegalovirus exposure and HLA in healthy donors. Here immunoSEQ multiplex PCR was the method, and the copy in TCRdb shows in-frame clones only, minus some. This table has a few hundred thousand clones, approximately 84% appearing once. The sequenced sample consisted of PBMCs. The receptor source for this set is a woman between 40 and 50 years old in good health and CMV-seropositive. CDR3s include the opening cysteine and the closing phenylalanine or tryptophan. The order of the fields is V gene, J gene, D gene, clone size, CDR3 protein, CDR3 DNA. A D gene is named only where the DNA matches it firmly. The size field is filled for only some rows; it gives once, few, many or a size class.

TRBV2,TRBJ2-5,TRBD1,-,CASLQGPYRGQGETQYF,TGTGCCAGCCTGCAGGGCCCCTACAGGGGGCAAGGAGAGACCCAGTACTTC
TRBV28,TRBJ1-1,TRBD1,-,CASIRGLGTEAFF,TGTGCCAGCATCAGGGGGCTTGGCACTGAAGCTTTCTTT
TRBV19,TRBJ2-7,TRBD2,-,CASTNLRAGDQGQYF,TGTGCCAGTACCAACCTACGGGCGGGAGATCAGGGGCAGTACTTC
TRBV5-1,TRBJ2-1,TRBD2,-,CASSAGLADNVEQFF,TGCGCCAGCAGCGCGGGACTAGCGGACAACGTTGAGCAGTTCTTC
TRBV2,TRBJ1-1,-,-,CASSDPGFATEAFF,TGTGCCAGCAGTGATCCGGGGTTCGCCACTGAAGCTTTCTTT
TRBV6-1,TRBJ2-1,TRBD2,-,CASSAGTSGTYGQFF,TGTGCCAGCAGTGCCGGGACTAGCGGGACCTACGGGCAGTTCTTC
TRBV5-1,TRBJ2-3,TRBD1,-,CASSTGDRGADTQYF,TGCGCCAGCAGCACTGGGGACAGGGGTGCAGATACGCAGTATTTT
TRBV7-2,TRBJ2-6,-,-,CASRFTQGIFYSGANVLTF,TGTGCCAGCAGATTCACTCAGGGGATCTTCTACTCTGGGGCCAACGTCCTGACTTTC
TRBV19,TRBJ1-2,-,few,CASSTLNTNYGYTF,TGTGCCAGTAGTACCTTAAACACTAACTATGGCTACACCTTC
TRBV2,TRBJ1-2,TRBD1,-,CASQTGAVDYGYTF,TGTGCCAGTCAGACAGGGGCAGTAGACTATGGCTACACCTTC
TRBV30,TRBJ1-4,TRBD1,-,CAWTYQDRVEKLFF,TGTGCCTGGACATATCAGGACAGGGTTGAAAAACTGTTTTTT
TRBV5-6,TRBJ2-7,-,-,CASSLRTVYEQYF,TGTGCCAGCAGCTTGCGAACGGTCTACGAGCAGTACTTC
TRBV13,TRBJ2-4,-,-,CASSKGQFLAKNIQYF,TGTGCCAGCAGCAAAGGACAGTTCCTAGCCAAAAACATTCAGTACTTC
TRBV28,TRBJ2-7,TRBD1,-,CASSLPRTGAYEQYF,TGTGCCAGCAGTTTGCCCCGGACAGGAGCCTACGAGCAGTACTTC
TRBV19,TRBJ1-2,TRBD1,-,CASSIGVAGGGYTF,TGTGCCAGTAGTATTGGGGTAGCAGGGGGCGGCTACACCTTC
TRBV5-4,TRBJ1-1,-,once,CASSFPGHINTEAFF,TGTGCCAGCAGCTTCCCGGGACATATTAACACTGAAGCTTTCTTT
TRBV27,TRBJ1-1,TRBD1,-,CASSSDRALSTEAFF,TGTGCCAGCAGTTCCGACAGGGCACTAAGCACTGAAGCTTTCTTT
TRBV5-1,TRBJ1-2,TRBD1,-,CASSPGQGPYGYTF,TGCGCCAGCAGCCCCGGACAGGGCCCTTATGGCTACACCTTC
TRBV12-5,TRBJ1-5,-,-,CASGLGQVSNQPQHF,TGTGCTAGTGGTTTGGGACAGGTTAGCAATCAGCCCCAGCATTTT
TRBV4-1,TRBJ2-1,-,-,CASSQESLASRYNEQFF,TGCGCCAGCAGCCAAGAAAGTCTGGCTAGCCGGTACAATGAGCAGTTCTTC
TRBV12-5,TRBJ1-2,-,-,CASGFVTESYGYTF,TGTGCTAGTGGTTTCGTGACAGAGTCCTATGGCTACACCTTC
TRBV29-1,TRBJ2-5,TRBD2,-,CSLVGVAGNQETQYF,TGCAGCCTCGTCGGGGTAGCGGGAAACCAAGAGACCCAGTACTTC
TRBV18,TRBJ2-2,-,-,CASSVQENTGELFF,TGTGCCAGCTCAGTGCAGGAAAACACCGGGGAGCTGTTTTTT
TRBV25-1,TRBJ2-3,-,-,CASIGADTQYF,TGTGCCAGCATTGGAGCAGATACGCAGTATTTT
TRBV21-1,TRBJ1-4,-,-,CASSKKLRWANEKLFF,TGTGCCAGCAGCAAGAAACTCAGGTGGGCTAATGAAAAACTGTTTTTT
TRBV5-1,TRBJ2-7,TRBD1,-,CASRRTGTSYEQYF,TGCGCCAGCAGGAGGACAGGGACCTCCTACGAGCAGTACTTC
TRBV6-4,TRBJ2-7,-,-,CASSDPGNPYEQYF,TGTGCCAGCAGTGACCCGGGGAATCCCTACGAGCAGTACTTC
TRBV18,TRBJ2-7,TRBD1,-,CASSPGQVYEQYF,TGTGCCAGCTCACCGGGACAGGTCTACGAGCAGTACTTC
TRBV6-5,TRBJ1-6,TRBD1,-,CASSYGTGVDSPLHF,TGTGCCAGCAGTTACGGTACAGGGGTCGATTCCCCCCTCCACTTT
TRBV7-9,TRBJ2-1,TRBD2,-,CASSRLLAGVGNEQFF,TGTGCCAGCAGCAGACTACTAGCGGGAGTGGGCAATGAGCAGTTCTTC
TRBV29-1,TRBJ2-2,TRBD2,-,CSVELAGGKETGELFF,TGCAGCGTTGAGCTAGCGGGAGGGAAGGAAACCGGGGAGCTGTTTTTT